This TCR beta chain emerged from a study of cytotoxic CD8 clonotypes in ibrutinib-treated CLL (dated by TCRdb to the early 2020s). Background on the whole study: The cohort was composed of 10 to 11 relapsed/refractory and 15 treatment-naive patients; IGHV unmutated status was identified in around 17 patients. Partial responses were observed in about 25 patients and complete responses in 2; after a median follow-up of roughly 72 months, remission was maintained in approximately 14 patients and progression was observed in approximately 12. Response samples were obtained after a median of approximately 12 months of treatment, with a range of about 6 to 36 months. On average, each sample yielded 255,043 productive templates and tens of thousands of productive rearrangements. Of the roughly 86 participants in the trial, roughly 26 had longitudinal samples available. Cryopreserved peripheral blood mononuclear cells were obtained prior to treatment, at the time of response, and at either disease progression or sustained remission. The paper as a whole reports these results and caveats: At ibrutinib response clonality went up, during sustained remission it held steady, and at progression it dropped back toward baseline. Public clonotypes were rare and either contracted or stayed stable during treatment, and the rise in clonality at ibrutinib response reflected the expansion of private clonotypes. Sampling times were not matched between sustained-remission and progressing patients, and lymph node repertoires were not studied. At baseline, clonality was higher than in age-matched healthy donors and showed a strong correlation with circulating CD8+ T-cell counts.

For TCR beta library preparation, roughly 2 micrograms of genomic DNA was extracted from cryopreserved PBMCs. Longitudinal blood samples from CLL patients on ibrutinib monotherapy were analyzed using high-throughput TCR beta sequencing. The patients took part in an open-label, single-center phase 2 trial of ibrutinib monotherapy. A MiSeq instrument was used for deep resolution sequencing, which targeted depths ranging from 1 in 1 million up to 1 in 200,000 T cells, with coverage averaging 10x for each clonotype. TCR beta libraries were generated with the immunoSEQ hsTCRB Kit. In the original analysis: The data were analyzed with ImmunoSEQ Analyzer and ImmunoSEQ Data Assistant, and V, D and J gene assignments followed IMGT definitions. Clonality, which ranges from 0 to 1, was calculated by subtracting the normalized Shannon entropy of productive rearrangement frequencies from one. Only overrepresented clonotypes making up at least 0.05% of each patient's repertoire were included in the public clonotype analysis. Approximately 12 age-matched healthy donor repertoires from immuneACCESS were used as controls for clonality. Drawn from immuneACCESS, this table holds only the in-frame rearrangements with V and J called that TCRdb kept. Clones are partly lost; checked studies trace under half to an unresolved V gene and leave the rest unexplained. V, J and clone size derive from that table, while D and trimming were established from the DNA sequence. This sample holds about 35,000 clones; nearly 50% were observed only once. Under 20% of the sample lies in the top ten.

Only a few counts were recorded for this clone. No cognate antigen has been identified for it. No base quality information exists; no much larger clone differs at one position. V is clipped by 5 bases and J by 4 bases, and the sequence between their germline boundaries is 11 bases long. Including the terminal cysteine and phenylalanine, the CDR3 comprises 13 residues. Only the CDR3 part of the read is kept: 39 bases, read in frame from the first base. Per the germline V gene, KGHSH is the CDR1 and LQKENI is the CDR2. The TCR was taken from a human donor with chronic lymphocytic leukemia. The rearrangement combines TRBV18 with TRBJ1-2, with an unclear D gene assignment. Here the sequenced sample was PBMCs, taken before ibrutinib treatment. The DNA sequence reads TGTGCCAGCTCAAGAGGACCTGGCTATGGCTACACCTTC. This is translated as CASSRGPGYGYTF. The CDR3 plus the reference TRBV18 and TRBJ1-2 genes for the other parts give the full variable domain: NAGVMQNPRHLVRRRGQEARLRCSPMKGHSHVYWYRQLPEEGLKFMVYLQKENIIDESGMPKERFSAEFPKEGPSILRIQQVVRGDSAAYFCASSRGPGYGYTFGSGTRLTVV.